A selection of T cell receptor beta chains follows, all from one sample in a study of T cell responses to AZD1222 COVID-19 vaccine. Measured with immunoSEQ multiplex PCR; TCRdb has only the in-frame clones, and not every one. The table records 120,000 or so clones, around 80% of them present only once. The sample was peripheral blood, taken on day 0 of AZD1222 vaccination. The source of these receptors is an adult in good health. Both conserved end residues are part of each CDR3. D genes are given only for firm matches. The size entry is marked missing in some rows and otherwise reads once, few, many or a size class.

j_call: TRBJ1-1
v_call: TRBV10-1
d_call: -
clone_size: -
cdr3_length: 14
cdr3_nt: TGCGCCAGCAGTGGAGGACGGCCGGTCGGTGAAGCTTTCTTT
cdr3_aa: CASSGGRPVGEAFF

j_call: TRBJ1-2
v_call: TRBV19
d_call: TRBD1
clone_size: -
cdr3_length: 14
cdr3_nt: TGTGCCAGTAGTCCCGGACAAAGGACAGGTGGCTACACCTTC
cdr3_aa: CASSPGQRTGGYTF

j_call: TRBJ1-5
v_call: TRBV24-1
d_call: -
clone_size: -
cdr3_length: 12
cdr3_nt: TGTGCCACCGGGGAGGGCAATCAGCCCCAGCATTTT
cdr3_aa: CATGEGNQPQHF

j_call: TRBJ1-5
v_call: TRBV7-2
d_call: -
clone_size: -
cdr3_length: 13
cdr3_nt: TGTGCCAGCAGCTTATGGGGGGGCGAGCCCCAGCATTTT
cdr3_aa: CASSLWGGEPQHF

j_call: TRBJ1-3
v_call: TRBV29-1
d_call: -
clone_size: many
cdr3_length: 12
cdr3_nt: TGCAGCGTCAGGGAAAGTGGAAACACCATATATTTT
cdr3_aa: CSVRESGNTIYF

j_call: TRBJ1-1
v_call: TRBV30
d_call: -
clone_size: few
cdr3_length: 11
cdr3_nt: TGTGCCAGAGTCCGGCTCACTGAAGCTTTCTTT
cdr3_aa: CARVRLTEAFF

j_call: TRBJ2-5
v_call: TRBV19
d_call: TRBD1
clone_size: -
cdr3_length: 13
cdr3_nt: TGTGCCAGTAGTAGACAGGGTCGGGAGACCCAGTACTTC
cdr3_aa: CASSRQGRETQYF

j_call: TRBJ2-7
v_call: TRBV4-1
d_call: TRBD2
clone_size: -
cdr3_length: 15
cdr3_nt: TGCGCCAGCAGCCCGACTAGCGGAAAGTACTACGAGCAGTACTTC
cdr3_aa: CASSPTSGKYYEQYF

j_call: TRBJ1-2
v_call: TRBV19
d_call: TRBD1
clone_size: -
cdr3_length: 16
cdr3_nt: TGTGCCAGTAGTATACCTACTGGGACAGGGTTCCGAGGCTACACCTTC
cdr3_aa: CASSIPTGTGFRGYTF

j_call: TRBJ1-1
v_call: TRBV7-2
d_call: -
clone_size: -
cdr3_length: 18
cdr3_nt: TGTGCCAGCAGCTCCCGGGCCAAGGGGCAACCTAAAAACACTGAAGCTTTCTTT
cdr3_aa: CASSSRAKGQPKNTEAFF

j_call: TRBJ1-6
v_call: TRBV2
d_call: -
clone_size: -
cdr3_length: 16
cdr3_nt: TGTGCCAGCAGTGTGGGGTCGAGTTCCTATAATTCACCCCTCCACTTT
cdr3_aa: CASSVGSSSYNSPLHF

j_call: TRBJ2-7
v_call: TRBV7-9
d_call: -
clone_size: -
cdr3_length: 14
cdr3_nt: TGTGCCAGCAGCCCGGGACAAGAGAACTACGAGCAGTACTTC
cdr3_aa: CASSPGQENYEQYF

j_call: TRBJ1-4
v_call: TRBV5-8
d_call: -
clone_size: few
cdr3_length: 16
cdr3_nt: TGTGCCAGCGCCGGGGGAAGCGGGGTGACTAATGAAAAACTGTTTTTT
cdr3_aa: CASAGGSGVTNEKLFF

j_call: TRBJ1-1
v_call: TRBV19
d_call: -
clone_size: -
cdr3_length: 11
cdr3_nt: TGTGCCAGTAGTATCGGCAGTGAAGCTTTCTTT
cdr3_aa: CASSIGSEAFF

j_call: TRBJ1-3
v_call: TRBV27
d_call: -
clone_size: -
cdr3_length: 15
cdr3_nt: TGTGCCAGCAGTTTACGGGGACTCTCTGGAAACACCATATATTTT
cdr3_aa: CASSLRGLSGNTIYF

j_call: TRBJ2-7
v_call: TRBV5-4
d_call: -
clone_size: -
cdr3_length: 15
cdr3_nt: TGTGCCAGCAGCTTCGCGGGCAGGACCTCCTCCGAGCAGTACTTC
cdr3_aa: CASSFAGRTSSEQYF

j_call: TRBJ2-1
v_call: TRBV4-2
d_call: -
clone_size: -
cdr3_length: 14
cdr3_nt: TGTGCCAGCAGCCAAAGCCCAGATTACAATGAGCAGTTCTTC
cdr3_aa: CASSQSPDYNEQFF

j_call: TRBJ1-3
v_call: TRBV7-2
d_call: -
clone_size: -
cdr3_length: 18
cdr3_nt: TGTGCCAGCAGCTTAACTTTCGGCGCTAGGGGGGGTGGAAACACCATATATTTT
cdr3_aa: CASSLTFGARGGGNTIYF

j_call: TRBJ2-7
v_call: TRBV7-9
d_call: -
clone_size: few
cdr3_length: 13
cdr3_nt: TGTGCCAGCAGTCCAGGCACCTCCTACGAGCAGTACTTC
cdr3_aa: CASSPGTSYEQYF

j_call: TRBJ1-5
v_call: TRBV16
d_call: -
clone_size: few
cdr3_length: 14
cdr3_nt: TGTGCCAGCAGCCAATCAGGGTTCAATCAGCCCCAGCATTTT
cdr3_aa: CASSQSGFNQPQHF

j_call: TRBJ1-6
v_call: TRBV7-2
d_call: TRBD1
clone_size: -
cdr3_length: 16
cdr3_nt: TGTGCCAGCAGCCCTGGGACAGGGGCCAATAATTCACCCCTCCACTTT
cdr3_aa: CASSPGTGANNSPLHF

j_call: TRBJ2-5
v_call: TRBV7-2
d_call: -
clone_size: -
cdr3_length: 14
cdr3_nt: TGTGCCAGCAGCTTAGTCCCGGTAGTGGAGACCCAGTACTTC
cdr3_aa: CASSLVPVVETQYF

j_call: TRBJ1-1
v_call: TRBV5-8
d_call: -
clone_size: once
cdr3_length: 17
cdr3_nt: TGTGCCAGCAGCTTGGGAAGGCCAGGGAGATTGAACACTGAAGCTTTCTTT
cdr3_aa: CASSLGRPGRLNTEAFF

j_call: TRBJ1-4
v_call: TRBV15
d_call: TRBD1
clone_size: once
cdr3_length: 16
cdr3_nt: TGTGCCACCAGCAGAGATCTGGCAGGGGGAAATGAAAAACTGTTTTTT
cdr3_aa: CATSRDLAGGNEKLFF

j_call: TRBJ1-3
v_call: TRBV27
d_call: -
clone_size: -
cdr3_length: 15
cdr3_nt: TGTGCCAGCAGGGAGAATTATCTGGCGGGAAACACCATATATTTT
cdr3_aa: CASRENYLAGNTIYF

j_call: TRBJ2-3
v_call: TRBV7-9
d_call: -
clone_size: -
cdr3_length: 14
cdr3_nt: TGTGCCAGCAGCCTGGGGGGGGCGGCAGATACGCAGTATTTT
cdr3_aa: CASSLGGAADTQYF

j_call: TRBJ2-5
v_call: TRBV27
d_call: -
clone_size: -
cdr3_length: 16
cdr3_nt: TGTGCCAGCAGTTTAGGGCGGGTTGAGAGTGGCGAGACCCAGTACTTC
cdr3_aa: CASSLGRVESGETQYF

j_call: TRBJ1-5
v_call: TRBV5-6
d_call: TRBD1
clone_size: -
cdr3_length: 15
cdr3_nt: TGTGCCAGCAGCTTTGGGACAGGACCCAATCAGCCCCAGCATTTT
cdr3_aa: CASSFGTGPNQPQHF

j_call: TRBJ1-1
v_call: TRBV14
d_call: -
clone_size: once
cdr3_length: 13
cdr3_nt: TGTGCCAGCAGTTCGGGAAGGGGGACTGAAGCTTTCTTT
cdr3_aa: CASSSGRGTEAFF

j_call: TRBJ1-4
v_call: TRBV7-9
d_call: TRBD1
clone_size: -
cdr3_length: 16
cdr3_nt: TGTGCCAGCAGCTTAGGGGCCGGGACAGGGCCTGAGAAACTGTTTTTT
cdr3_aa: CASSLGAGTGPEKLFF

j_call: TRBJ1-1
v_call: TRBV30
d_call: -
clone_size: -
cdr3_length: 13
cdr3_nt: TGTGCCTGGACCAGGGGAGGGGTGACTGAAGCTTTCTTT
cdr3_aa: CAWTRGGVTEAFF

j_call: TRBJ1-1
v_call: TRBV5-8
d_call: TRBD1
clone_size: -
cdr3_length: 15
cdr3_nt: TGTGCCAGCAGCCCCACAGGGGGCAGGGACACTGAAGCTTTCTTT
cdr3_aa: CASSPTGGRDTEAFF

j_call: TRBJ1-2
v_call: TRBV9
d_call: -
clone_size: -
cdr3_length: 14
cdr3_nt: TGTGCCAGCAGCGTTAGCACAGCAAGCTCGGGCTACACCTTC
cdr3_aa: CASSVSTASSGYTF

j_call: TRBJ2-6
v_call: TRBV2
d_call: -
clone_size: once
cdr3_length: 17
cdr3_nt: TGTGCCAGCAGTGAAAGGCAGGGTTCCAACGGGGCCAACGTCCTGACTTTC
cdr3_aa: CASSERQGSNGANVLTF

j_call: TRBJ2-7
v_call: TRBV18
d_call: TRBD1
clone_size: few
cdr3_length: 15
cdr3_nt: TGTGCCAGCTCATGGCGGGACAGGAGGAGTTACGAGCAGTACTTC
cdr3_aa: CASSWRDRRSYEQYF

j_call: TRBJ2-6
v_call: TRBV28
d_call: -
clone_size: -
cdr3_length: 12
cdr3_nt: TGTGCCACCCACGGAGGGGCCAACGTCCTGACTTTC
cdr3_aa: CATHGGANVLTF

j_call: TRBJ2-5
v_call: TRBV5-1
d_call: -
clone_size: once
cdr3_length: 12
cdr3_nt: TGCGCCAGCAGCTTGGAACCGGAGACCCAGTACTTC
cdr3_aa: CASSLEPETQYF

j_call: TRBJ1-1
v_call: TRBV19
d_call: -
clone_size: -
cdr3_length: 15
cdr3_nt: TGTGCCAGTAGTCCTCACTCAAACAGCCCCACTGAAGCTTTCTTT
cdr3_aa: CASSPHSNSPTEAFF

j_call: TRBJ2-2
v_call: TRBV14
d_call: -
clone_size: -
cdr3_length: 15
cdr3_nt: TGTGCCAGCAGCCACTCCCCCCGGGAAACGGGGGAGCTGTTTTTT
cdr3_aa: CASSHSPRETGELFF